This section outlines one T cell receptor beta chain sequence together with its context. The germline gives CDR1 MGHRA, CDR2 YSYEKL. CDR3 length: 16 residues. V gave up 1 base and J gave up 4 bases; unmatched junction bases: 9. Some clones are missing from TCRdb's copy, which holds only in-frame ones; the method was immunoSEQ multiplex PCR. The sample includes 150,000 or so clones, almost 85% seen only once; the top ten take around 15%. The data are from a study of blood T cell repertoires in COVID-19. Across the whole study: T cells, B-cell-depleted T cells, or PBMCs supplied cDNA or gDNA.

The TCR sequence derives from a human donor with acute or convalescent COVID-19. The donor label of this sample is uncertain. V is TRBV4-1 and J is TRBJ1-2, with 7 bases matching TRBD1. Input material: peripheral blood. CDR3 protein: CASSQVLAGQVYGYTF. For the CDR3, the DNA is TGCGCCAGCAGCCAAGTATTGGCAGGACAGGTCTATGGCTACACCTTC.